The present entry profiles one TCR beta chain with its context. This clonotype was seen only once. Its antigen remains unidentified. No clone much larger than this one lies a single base away; base qualities are absent. One read amounts to weak evidence. The sample is drawn from a study of T cells in Graves' hyperthyroidism and ophthalmopathy (dated by TCRdb to between 2018 and 2021). For the wider study: Peripheral blood samples were taken at initial diagnosis, before any treatment was given. The paper reports TCR Vbeta CDR3 sequencing of some 140 peripheral blood samples: around 41 ophthalmopathy, some 80 hyperthyroidism and around 17 progressor patients. Thyroid tissue and blood T-cell repertoires from over 5 Graves' hyperthyroidism patients were also compared in the study. Once sampling was done, hyperthyroidism patients were given methimazole at a starting dose of 30 mg daily, whereas ophthalmopathy patients were given high-dose intravenous methylprednisolone. A discovery cohort of roughly 100 patients, approximately 45 with Graves' ophthalmopathy and 55 to 60 with stable Graves' hyperthyroidism, was used to find distinguishing TCR V-J signatures. The roughly 100 discovery patients were divided at random into training and test sets in a 7:3 ratio. An independent validation cohort of 18 to 20 hyperthyroidism patients and 17 patients who later progressed to ophthalmopathy tested prospective prediction of ophthalmopathy. Results the study describes overall, beyond this receptor: Most expanded thyroid clonotypes (frequency above 0.001) were also detected in blood, a finding suggesting that blood repertoires may reflect thyroid immune responses. A 13 V-J signature model separated ophthalmopathy from stable hyperthyroidism, with about 90% sensitivity and about 81% specificity in cross-validation and 80%/75% in testing. No statistical method was used to set the sample size in advance, and investigators knew the group allocation. In validation, progression to ophthalmopathy was predicted by the model with nearly 71% sensitivity and under 85% specificity, a median of approximately 7.1 months before onset.

Graves' hyperthyroidism was defined as stable when no progression to ophthalmopathy occurred over 18 months of follow-up. Hyperthyroidism patients were newly diagnosed, had a disease duration of under 2 months, and were aged 18 to 65 years. Any patient with an uncontrolled infection, another autoimmune disease, pregnancy or lactation was excluded. Diagnoses relied on clinical symptoms, serum thyroxine and TRAb, thyroid ultrasound and orbital computed tomography. PBMCs were isolated from roughly 10 ml of fresh peripheral blood by Ficoll-Paque density gradient centrifugation. Trizol reagent was used to extract total RNA, and RNA quality was then checked on an Agilent 2100 Bioanalyzer. TCR beta CDR3 regions were amplified from RNA transcripts. The TCR CDR3 was subjected to a first round of RT-PCR using the HTBI primer set and the Qiagen OneStep RT-PCR kit. Libraries were constructed in a second round of multiplex PCR, after which size selection and purification were performed. The libraries were sequenced on an Illumina HiSeq2000 using paired-end 100 bp reads. Concerning the study's data processing: SOAPnuke was used to process the raw data, removing reads that contained adapters or uncalled bases, had a mean Phred below 15, or lacked an exact match to the constant primer or identifier. COPE v1.2.5 was used to merge the high-quality paired reads, and each unique nucleotide sequence was defined as a clonotype. MiTCR v1.1 was used to align the clonotypes against IMGT TRBV, TRBD and TRBJ reference segments. The analysis was restricted to V-J combinations with a frequency above 0.0001, which together covered 99% to 99.2% of the repertoires. The TCS score was defined as F50 (clonal expansion) divided by E x V (chaos), with BLOSUM62-based TCRdist calculated between CDR3 peptides within each V-J. Welch's t-statistics and random forest reduced around 510 V-J features to 13, which were used in a naive Bayes classifier (R e1071). Clones were called with MiXCR by TCRdb after fastp trimmed the public reads at Q25, and only in-frame beta chains were retained. Rows merge per CDR3 protein into single entries with the most common DNA and genes. It is TCRdb's table, rather than the study itself, that gives the V and J calls and clone size. In this sample the table shows 300,000 to 400,000 distinct CDR3 sequences, around 20% of which occur a single time. Together, the top ten hold 50% of the sample.

From the germline V gene, CDR1 is MDHEN and CDR2 is SYDVKM. The CDR3, cysteine through phenylalanine, is 15 amino acids long. The kept DNA is CDR3 alone, 45 bases in frame from the first base. At the junction V is shortened by 5 bases and J by 6 bases, with 19 bases in between. The sequence was obtained from a woman aged 50 to 65 with Graves' hyperthyroidism. Material for sequencing was blood. This receptor chain uses TRBV28 and TRBJ2-5, with no reliable assignment of the D segment. The CDR3 region reads CASSPYWATIQTQYF. The DNA sequence follows: TGTGCCAGCAGTCCCTACTGGGCTACGATACAGACCCAGTACTTC.